This is a list of T cell receptor beta chains from one sample in a study of vaccination effects on CD4 cells after COVID-19. Measured with immunoSEQ multiplex PCR; TCRdb has only the in-frame clones, and not every one. The sample contains 20,000 to 25,000 clones, approximately 70% of which appear only once. These TCRs are of unknown antigen specificity. The sample was CD4+ T cells from PBMCs cultured with SARS-CoV-2 spike peptides, taken after COVID-19 vaccination. All receptors come from a human donor who received a COVID-19 vaccine. CDR3s leave out the opening cysteine and the closing phenylalanine or tryptophan.

V gene,J gene,CDR3 protein
TRBV5-1,TRBJ2-1,ASSTTVPQGHNEQF
TRBV19,TRBJ2-7,ASSIDPPGEQY
TRBV18,TRBJ2-7,ASSQGPEQY
TRBV7-9,TRBJ1-2,ASSLFKDPRTNGYT
TRBV7-9,TRBJ1-1,ASSFSPQYTEAF
TRBV5-1,TRBJ1-1,ASSFERGLTEAF
TRBV5-4,TRBJ1-1,ASNTWGRFGEAF
TRBV29-1,TRBJ1-2,SAATGYGYT
TRBV5-1,TRBJ1-1,ASSYRTIEAEAF
TRBV7-9,TRBJ2-7,ASSLSYEQY